This TCR beta chain emerged from a study of T cells after yellow fever vaccination. Broader study findings: Most primary-vaccination clones reappeared after the booster (approximately 97% CD4, approximately 88% CD8). Some clonotypes, a small share, were shared between CD4 and CD8 compartments.

TCRdb used MiXCR to reprocess the 5' RACE reads, holding one entry per CDR3 protein. Counted here are just under 600,000 distinct CDR3 sequences, 13% occurring once; the ten biggest clones make up roughly 13%. In regard to this clonotype: Its antigen is unknown.

This CDR3 has 15 residues. J lost 4 bases, V lost 6 bases, and 8 bases had no gene match. This TCR was sampled from a man aged 25 to 40 who received the YFV17D yellow fever vaccine. Sequencing used PBMCs, obtained on the day of the yellow fever booster vaccination. This rearrangement joins TRBV12-3 or TRBV12-4 to TRBJ2-1; 8 bases match TRBD2. The CDR3 bases are TGTGCCAGCAGGGGATCAGCGGGAGTATACAATGAGCAGTTCTTC. It is translated as CASRGSAGVYNEQFF.